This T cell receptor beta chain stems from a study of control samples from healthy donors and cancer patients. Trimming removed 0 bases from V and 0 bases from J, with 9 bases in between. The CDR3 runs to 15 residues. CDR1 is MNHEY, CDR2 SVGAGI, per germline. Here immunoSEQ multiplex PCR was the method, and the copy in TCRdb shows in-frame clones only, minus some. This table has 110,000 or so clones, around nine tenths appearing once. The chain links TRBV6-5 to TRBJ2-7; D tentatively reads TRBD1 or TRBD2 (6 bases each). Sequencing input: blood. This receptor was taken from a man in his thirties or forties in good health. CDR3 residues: CASSYSGGSSYEQYF. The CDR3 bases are TGTGCCAGCAGTTACTCAGGGGGGAGCTCCTACGAGCAGTACTTC.